The 2 T cell receptor beta chains given below trace back to one sample, sequenced in a study of shared clonotypes between healthy human individuals. Here immunoSEQ multiplex PCR was the method, and the copy in TCRdb shows in-frame clones only, minus some. The sample includes about 1 million clones, around 78% of them seen just once. Sequencing was performed on memory CD4+ T cells from PBMCs. Subset: CD45RA-negative fraction. All receptors derive from a man between 18 and 29 years old in good health. Some clones in this sample may be carry-over from other donors' samples.

V is TRBV6-6 and J is TRBJ1-5, with D tentatively TRBD1 (6 bases). Germline lookup yields CDR1 MNHNY and CDR2 SVGAGI (reference sequence). V lost 6 bases and J lost 1, with 13 bases in between. This CDR3 comprises 15 residues. The CDR3 is CASSTRGQSNQPQHF. CDR3 sequence (DNA): TGTGCCAGCAGCACGCGGGGGCAGAGCAATCAGCCCCAGCATTTT.

The chain carries TRBV5-8 and TRBJ2-3; TRBD2 agrees at 10 bases. J lost 6 bases, V lost 0 bases, and 7 bases had no gene match. The CDR3 has 16 residues. Germline lookup yields CDR1 SGHTS and CDR2 YDEGEE. The CDR3 nucleotides read TGTGCCAGCAGCTTGGCCCTAGCGGGAGTTCTCGATACGCAGTATTTT. Translated: CASSLALAGVLDTQYF. The variable domain in full, completed from reference TRBV5-8 and TRBJ2-3, reads EAGVTQSPTHLIKTRGQQATLRCSPISGHTSVYWYQQALGLGLQFLLWYDEGEERNRGNFPPRFSGRQFPNYSSELNVNALELEDSALYLCASSLALAGVLDTQYFGPGTRLTVL.